The source of this T cell receptor beta chain is a study of blood T cells in healthy people across ages. Germline trimming cut 3 bases from V and 2 bases from J; bases unmatched to any gene: 1. The CDR3 spans 15 residues. Sample-barcoded 5' priming and a J-beta primer mix drove a second PCR of roughly 6 to 12 cycles. TCRdb passed the 5' RACE reads through MiXCR, listing each CDR3 protein once. Among over 500,000 distinct CDR3 sequences listed, 27% were seen once. Study results and caveats: Diversity figures derived from one million T cells were judged to underestimate the true value.

This clonotype was picked up a small number of times. Its antigen is currently unknown. These data were likewise used in another study, on T cells of mothers and their children. As that study records: The second PCR's M1S primer added sample barcodes and 2-4 random nucleotides. Thymic selection molds TCR recombination products alike in related and unrelated pairs.

The clonotype originates from a boy between 2 and 10 years old in good health. V and J are TRBV12-3 or TRBV12-4 and TRBJ2-6; 7 bases line up with TRBD2. Sequencing was carried out using blood. The CDR3 protein is CASSFRGAGANVLTF. The CDR3 region has the DNA TGTGCCAGCAGTTTTCGGGGGGCTGGGGCCAACGTCCTGACTTTC.